The sequence of this T cell receptor beta chain was determined in a study of blood T cell repertoires in COVID-19. Clones were sequenced by immunoSEQ multiplex PCR, and TCRdb holds only the in-frame ones, with some missing. The table lists about 34,000 clones, over 70% of them singletons. V gave up 6 bases and J gave up 0 bases; unmatched junction bases: 5. This CDR3 region has 14 residues. CDR1 SQVTM and CDR2 ANQGSEA come from the germline V gene. This receptor was taken from a man older than 75 with acute or convalescent COVID-19. The sample comprised peripheral blood. This sequence joins TRBV29-1 and TRBJ1-5; 7 nucleotides agree with TRBD1. The CDR3 nucleotides read TGCAGCGTGGCCGGGACAGCTAGCAATCAGCCCCAGCATTTT. It specifies CSVAGTASNQPQHF.